This entry features one TCR beta chain sequence. Antigen unknown. The data originate from a study of cytomegalovirus exposure and HLA in healthy donors. Study results and caveats: Cytomegalovirus association was assigned to 170 or so TCR beta chains. Reported findings show TCR beta sequences accurately forecast HLA-A and HLA-B alleles in most subjects.

With 60 Vbeta and 13 Jbeta primers, the PCR was carried out. Sequenced by immunoSEQ multiplex PCR; TCRdb stores in-frame clones only, minus some. Of some 120,000 clones in the sample, around 82% were seen once. V was shortened by 7 bases and J by 0 bases, with 14 bases between the two germline ends. The CDR3 sequence is 15 residues long. Germline CDR1 and CDR2: MDHEN and SYDVKM. The TCR originated in a male donor in good health and CMV-seropositive. The J gene is TRBJ2-3, the V gene TRBV28; D remains ambiguous. The sample comprised PBMCs. The CDR3 region is CASTAARRSTDTQYF. Here the CDR3 DNA reads TGTGCCAGCACCGCGGCTCGTCGGAGCACAGATACGCAGTATTTT.